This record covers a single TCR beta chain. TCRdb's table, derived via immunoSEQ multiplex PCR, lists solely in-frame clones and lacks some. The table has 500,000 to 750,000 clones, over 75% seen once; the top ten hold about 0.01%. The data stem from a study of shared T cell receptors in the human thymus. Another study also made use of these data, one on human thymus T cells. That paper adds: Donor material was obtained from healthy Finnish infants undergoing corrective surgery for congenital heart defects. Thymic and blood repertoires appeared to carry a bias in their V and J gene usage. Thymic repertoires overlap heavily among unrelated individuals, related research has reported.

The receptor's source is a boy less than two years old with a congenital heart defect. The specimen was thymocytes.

CDR3 sequence: CATSRPPGPEAFF. The CDR3 DNA is TGTGCCACCAGCAGACCTCCAGGGCCTGAAGCTTTCTTT. The V call is TRBV15, the J call TRBJ1-1; TRBD1 might be the D (5 bases). Per germline, CDR1 LNHNV and CDR2 YYDKDF (reference sequence). Trimming pared 2 bases from V and 6 bases from J, leaving 10 bases between. The CDR3 covers 13 residues.